A single sample gave rise to the 29 T cell receptor beta chains below, sequenced in a study of blood T cell repertoires in COVID-19. Sequencing used immunoSEQ multiplex PCR; TCRdb keeps in-frame clones, though not all of them. The table has approximately 300,000 clones, about 89% seen once. Specimen: peripheral blood. The receptors derive from a man aged 35-49 years with acute or convalescent COVID-19.

This rearrangement joins TRBV6-5 to TRBJ1-2, with TRBD1 as a possible D gene (5 bases). This CDR3 is built from 13 residues. V lost 8 bases and J lost 10, with 20 bases in between. CDR1 and CDR2 (germline): MNHEY, SVGAGI. CDR3 sequence reads: CASSAGLSGDYTF. In DNA, the CDR3 is TGTGCCAGCTCAGCAGGGCTATCGGGGGACTACACCTTC.

The chain uses TRBV7-6 and TRBJ2-3; 7 bases fit TRBD2. Unmatched junction bases numbered 9, after V lost 1 base and J lost 2 bases. From germline, CDR1 is SGHVS and CDR2 FNYEAQ. The CDR3 is made up of 17 amino acids. CDR3 in DNA: TGTGCCAGCAGCTTAGTGGCACGCGCGGGGGACACAGATACGCAGTATTTT. Translation gives CASSLVARAGDTDTQYF.

The V call is TRBV9, the J call TRBJ2-1; a possible D gene is TRBD1 (7 bases). The CDR3 contains 15 residues. CDR1 SGDLS and CDR2 YYNGEE come from the germline V gene. The V end lost 6 bases, the J end lost 7 bases, and 20 bases lay between the germline ends. The CDR3 sequence is CASTGVAGGWNEQFF. The CDR3 region has the DNA TGTGCCAGCACCGGGGTGGCAGGGGGGTGGAATGAGCAGTTCTTC. The variable domain in full, with the rest retrieved from reference TRBV9 and TRBJ2-1, is DSGVTQTPKHLITATGQRVTLRCSPRSGDLSVYWYQQSLDQGLQFLIQYYNGEERAKGNILERFSAQQFPDLHSELNLSSLELGDSALYFCASTGVAGGWNEQFFGPGTRLTVL.

This rearrangement joins TRBV28 to TRBJ2-7; no reliable D call. The CDR3 extends over 12 amino acids. The germline V gene has CDR1 MDHEN and CDR2 SYDVKM. With 4 bases removed from V and 8 bases from J, the gap between germline ends came to 12 bases. CDR3 nucleotides: TGTGCCAGCAGTTCCTTAGCACTGAAGCAGTACTTC. It yields the protein CASSSLALKQYF.

The chain combines TRBV3-1 (or the pseudogene TRBV3-2) with TRBJ1-1; D remains ambiguous. The V gene's germline CDR1 is LGHDT and CDR2 YNNKEL (reference sequence). The CDR3 length is 14 residues. V shed 0 bases and J shed 12 bases, with 17 bases lying between them. In DNA, the CDR3 is TGTGCCAGCAGCCAAGATGGCCGGAGGACTGAGACTTTCTTT. Encoded protein: CASSQDGRRTETFF.

J is TRBJ2-7 and V is TRBV6-4; D might be TRBD2 (5 bases). The V end lost 2 bases, the J end lost 0 bases, and 11 bases lay between the germline ends. The CDR3 contains 15 residues. Germline assignment: CDR1 MRHNA and CDR2 SNTAGT. CDR3 sequence: CASSDPIRGSYEQYF. CDR3 sequence (DNA): TGTGCCAGCAGTGACCCCATTCGGGGCTCCTACGAGCAGTACTTC.

This clone has a single count. V is TRBV2 and J is TRBJ2-3; a possible D gene is TRBD2 (6 bases). V was cut by 9 bases and J by 6 bases, with 16 bases left in between. The CDR3 consists of 13 residues. Germline V gene data show CDR1 as SNHLY and CDR2 as FYNNEI. The CDR3 DNA reads as TGTGCCAGGACTAGACTAGGGTCGGATACGCAGTATTTT. Encoded protein: CARTRLGSDTQYF.

The chain joins TRBV11-1 to TRBJ1-2; 10 bases agree with TRBD1. The germline V gene encodes CDR1 SGHAT and CDR2 FQDESV (reference sequence). The J segment lost 3 bases and the V segment lost 5 bases, leaving 3 bases of the junction unmatched. The CDR3 has 14 residues. The CDR3 region is CASSRDRGDYGYTF. The CDR3 DNA sequence: TGTGCCAGCAGCCGGGACAGGGGAGACTATGGCTACACCTTC.

The chain recombines TRBV5-1 with TRBJ2-1, with D perhaps TRBD1 (6 bases). Trimming cost V 1 base and J 3 bases, with 14 bases left between them. The CDR3 is 16 residues long. CDR1 is SGHRS, CDR2 YFSETQ, per germline. CDR3 DNA: TGCGCCAGCAGCTTGTCGTCCAGGGGAATCTACAATGAGCAGTTCTTC. Translating gives CASSLSSRGIYNEQFF.

CDR3 in DNA: TGTGCCAGCAGCTTGGGAGGGATGGGCACTGAAGCTTTCTTT. Amino acids: CASSLGGMGTEAFF. This chain uses TRBV5-8 with TRBJ1-1; no reliable D call. The germline gives CDR1 SGHTS, CDR2 YDEGEE. V was shortened by 0 bases and J by 4 bases, with 10 bases between the two germline ends. The CDR3 is 14 residues long.

V and J are TRBV6-6 and TRBJ2-7; D unclear. The CDR3 is 11 residues long. V lost 2 bases, J lost 7 bases, and 6 bases lay in between. Germline V gene lookup returns CDR1 MNHNY and CDR2 SVGAGI (reference sequence). The DNA of the CDR3 is TGTGCCAGCAGTTACGGGCCAGAGCAGTACTTC. This sequence encodes CASSYGPEQYF.

V and J are TRBV6-5 and TRBJ2-7, with 11 bases identical to TRBD1. Trimming at V came to 5 bases and at J to 5 bases, leaving 5 bases not matched to a gene. This CDR3 spans 14 amino acids. Germline V gene sequence: CDR1 MNHEY, CDR2 SVGAGI. For the CDR3, the DNA is TGTGCCAGCAGTCGCGGGACAGGGGGGGACGAGCAGTACTTC. This codes for CASSRGTGGDEQYF.

The chain carries TRBV19 and TRBJ1-2; TRBD1 aligns across 7 bases. After removal of 7 bases from V and 1 base from J, the junction contained 12 bases not matched to a gene. The CDR3 length is 16 residues. Germline lookup yields CDR1 LNHDA and CDR2 SQIVND (reference sequence). CDR3 protein: CASNMRGQLLNYGYTF. The CDR3 DNA reads TGTGCCAGTAATATGAGGGGACAGCTCCTTAACTATGGCTACACCTTC.

The chain employs TRBV7-2 and TRBJ2-7, with 9 bases aligning to TRBD2. The CDR3 runs 15 residues. V trimming: 5 bases; J trimming: 2 bases; junction bases outside the gene matches: 7. Germline V gives CDR1 SGHTA, CDR2 FQGNSA. The CDR3 loop is CASSELAGGPYEQYF. CDR3 bases: TGTGCCAGCAGCGAGCTGGCGGGGGGGCCCTACGAGCAGTACTTC.

The chain has TRBV6-1 and TRBJ1-5, with D possibly being TRBD1 (6 bases). The CDR3 is made up of 13 amino acids. Looked up from germline, CDR1 is MNHNS and CDR2 is SASEGT. V lost 3 bases, J lost 7 bases, and 10 bases lay in between. DNA for the CDR3: TGTGCCAGCAGTGAGGGGGCTTGGCAGCCCCAGCATTTT. This sequence encodes CASSEGAWQPQHF.

The chain links TRBV5-4 to TRBJ1-5, with D possibly TRBD1 on 6 matching bases. The CDR3 consists of 14 residues. V lost 7 bases to trimming and J lost 3 bases, with 14 bases between them. CDR1 and CDR2 (germline): SGHNT, YYREEE (reference sequence). CDR3 DNA: TGTGCCAGCCTTACTAACAGGGACAATCAGCCCCAGCATTTT. Amino acid sequence: CASLTNRDNQPQHF.

The chain joins TRBV7-9 to TRBJ2-7; 9 nucleotides line up with TRBD1. CDR1 SEHNR and CDR2 FQNEAQ come from the germline V gene (reference sequence). The CDR3 is made up of 15 amino acids. V was clipped by 4 bases and J by 7 bases; unmatched bases: 11. CDR3 protein: CASSSRIQGAGEQYF. CDR3 bases: TGTGCCAGCAGCTCCCGCATACAGGGGGCAGGAGAGCAGTACTTC.

The rearrangement links TRBV11-2 to TRBJ1-4; the D gene is possibly TRBD1 (6 bases). CDR3 size: 14 residues. V lost 5 bases to trimming and J lost 8 bases, with 15 bases between them. CDR1 is SGHAT, CDR2 FQNNGV, per germline. CDR3 sequence (DNA): TGTGCCAGCAGCCCTGGGGGCATGGGCGAAAAACTGTTTTTT. It specifies CASSPGGMGEKLFF.

The chain is built from TRBV5-6 and TRBJ1-2; TRBD1 might be the D (5 bases). This CDR3 spans 16 amino acids. The germline V gene encodes CDR1 SGHDT and CDR2 YYEEEE. V was trimmed by 2 bases and J by 4 bases, leaving 18 bases between them. The DNA for the CDR3 is TGTGCCAGCAGCTTTTTGGCCGGGCAGGGTCCCTATGGCTACACCTTC. Translated, it gives CASSFLAGQGPYGYTF.

The chain recombines TRBV7-3 with TRBJ2-2, with TRBD1 matching over 8 bases. Germline CDR1 reads SGHTA; CDR2 reads FQGTGA. V shed 5 bases and J 1 base; nucleotides not matched to a gene: 6. CDR3 length: 16 residues. CDR3 DNA sequence: TGTGCCAGCAGCCCTCATGGGACAGGGAACACCGGGGAGCTGTTTTTT. Protein sequence: CASSPHGTGNTGELFF.

The CDR3: CASSQAHQGGYTGELFF. The CDR3, as DNA: TGTGCCAGCAGCCAAGCCCACCAGGGCGGTTACACCGGGGAGCTGTTTTTT. The chain combines TRBV3-1 (or the pseudogene TRBV3-2) with TRBJ2-2, with a weak D call TRBD1 (5 bases). CDR3 length equals 17 residues. Deletions cut 1 base from V and 3 bases from J, with 15 bases between. CDR1 LGHDT and CDR2 YNNKEL come from the germline V gene (reference sequence).

The chain couples TRBV2 to TRBJ1-5; TRBD1 agrees at 7 bases. This CDR3 is 14 amino acids long. J lost 5 bases, V lost 5 bases, and 6 bases had no gene match. Per germline, CDR1 SNHLY and CDR2 FYNNEI. CDR3 sequence: CASSPRQGDQPQHF. DNA of the CDR3: TGTGCCAGCAGTCCCAGACAGGGCGATCAGCCCCAGCATTTT.

This chain joins TRBV7-3 and TRBJ1-6; D possibly corresponds to TRBD1 (6 bases). The CDR3 loop spans 13 amino acids. Germline V gene sequence: CDR1 SGHTA, CDR2 FQGTGA. The V and J ends lost 5 bases and 11 bases respectively, with 13 bases between them. The CDR3 protein is CASSTDRSTPLHF. The CDR3 coding sequence is TGTGCCAGCAGCACGGACAGATCTACACCCCTCCACTTT.

This clone occurred once. The chain carries TRBV5-5 and TRBJ2-3; 13 positions match TRBD2. The germline gives CDR1 SGHKS, CDR2 YYEKEE (reference sequence). Losses at the gene ends were 4 bases for V and 5 bases for J; bases not matched to a gene: 7. The CDR3 has 16 amino acids. In nucleotides, the CDR3 is TGTGCCAGCAGCAAACGGACTAGCGGGGGACTAGATACGCAGTATTTT. Translation: CASSKRTSGGLDTQYF. The entire variable domain, with the rest obtained from reference TRBV5-5 and TRBJ2-3, is as follows: DAGVTQSPTHLIKTRGQQVTLRCSPISGHKSVSWYQQVLGQGPQFIFQYYEKEERGRGNFPDRFSARQFPNYSSELNVNALLLGDSALYLCASSKRTSGGLDTQYFGPGTRLTVL.

The rearrangement uses TRBV5-1 and TRBJ2-1; 8 bases are a match to TRBD2. The CDR3 length is 16 residues. CDR1 is SGHRS, CDR2 YFSETQ, per germline. V shed 4 bases and J 9 bases; nucleotides not matched to a gene: 15. The CDR3 coding sequence is TGCGCCAGCAGCCTCGGGGTAGCGGGGTACGTAGGTGAGCAGTTCTTC. Translated: CASSLGVAGYVGEQFF.

In its sample, this clone was seen once. The V and J genes are TRBV5-1 and TRBJ1-4; no reliable D call. Trimming pared 0 bases from V and 3 bases from J, leaving 6 bases between. In germline, CDR1 is SGHRS, CDR2 YFSETQ. The CDR3 totals 14 residues. The DNA of the CDR3 is TGCGCCAGCAGCTTGGCTAGTGCTAATGAAAAACTGTTTTTT. Translated: CASSLASANEKLFF. Full variable domain (remainder filled in from reference TRBV5-1 and TRBJ1-4): KAGVTQTPRYLIKTRGQQVTLSCSPISGHRSVSWYQQTPGQGLQFLFEYFSETQRNKGNFPGRFSGRQFSNSRSEMNVSTLELGDSALYLCASSLASANEKLFFGSGTQLSVL.

The chain recombines TRBV29-1 with TRBJ2-3; D remains ambiguous. CDR1 is SQVTM, CDR2 ANQGSEA, per germline. This CDR3 comprises 15 residues. The V end was cut by 7 bases, the J end by 2 bases, with 19 bases between. In nucleotides, the CDR3 is TGCAGCGCTCTCCCGCAGGCAGCTTTCACAGATACGCAGTATTTT. Translation gives CSALPQAAFTDTQYF.

This clone appeared once. The genes are TRBV19 and TRBJ1-5; D is ambiguous. This CDR3 contains 18 residues. V was clipped by 2 bases and J by 3 bases, with 20 bases between them. Looked up from germline, CDR1 is LNHDA and CDR2 is SQIVND (reference sequence). CDR3 nucleotides: TGTGCCAGTAGTATATGGTCAGGCACCACCTTCAACAATCAGCCCCAGCATTTT. Its protein product is CASSIWSGTTFNNQPQHF.

The chain combines TRBV29-1 with TRBJ1-1; D unclear. V was pared by 3 bases and J by 1 base, with 3 bases between. Looked up from germline, CDR1 is SQVTM and CDR2 is ANQGSEA. This CDR3 comprises 11 residues. The CDR3 nucleotides are TGCAGCGTTGATAAGAACACTGAAGCTTTCTTT. This gives the protein CSVDKNTEAFF.